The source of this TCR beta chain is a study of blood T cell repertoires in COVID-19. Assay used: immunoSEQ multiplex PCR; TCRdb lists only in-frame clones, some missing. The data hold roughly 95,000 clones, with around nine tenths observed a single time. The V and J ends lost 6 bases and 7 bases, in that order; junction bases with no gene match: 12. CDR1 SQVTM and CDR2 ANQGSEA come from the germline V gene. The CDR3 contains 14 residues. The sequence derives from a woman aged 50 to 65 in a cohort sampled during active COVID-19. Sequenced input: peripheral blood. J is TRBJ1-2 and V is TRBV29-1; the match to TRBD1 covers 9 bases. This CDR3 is CSVETVQGAGGYTF. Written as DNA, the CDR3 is TGCAGCGTGGAAACTGTACAGGGGGCGGGTGGCTACACCTTC.